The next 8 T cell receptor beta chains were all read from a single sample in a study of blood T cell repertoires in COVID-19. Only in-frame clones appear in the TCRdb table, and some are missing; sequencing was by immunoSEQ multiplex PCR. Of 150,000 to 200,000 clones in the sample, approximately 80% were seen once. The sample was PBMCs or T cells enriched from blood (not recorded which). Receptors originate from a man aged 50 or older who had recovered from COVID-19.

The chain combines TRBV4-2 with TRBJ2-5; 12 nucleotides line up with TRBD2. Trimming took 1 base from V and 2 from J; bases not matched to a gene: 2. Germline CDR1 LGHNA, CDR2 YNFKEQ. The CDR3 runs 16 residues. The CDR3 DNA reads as TGTGCCAGCAGCCAAGGACTAGCGGGGGATCAAGAGACCCAGTACTTC. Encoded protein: CASSQGLAGDQETQYF.

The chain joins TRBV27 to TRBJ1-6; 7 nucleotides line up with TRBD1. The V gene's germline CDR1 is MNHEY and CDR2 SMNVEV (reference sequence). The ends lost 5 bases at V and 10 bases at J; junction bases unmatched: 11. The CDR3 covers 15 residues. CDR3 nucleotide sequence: TGTGCCAGCAGTCCCAACAGGGGAGGAGGGTCACCCCTCCACTTT. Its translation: CASSPNRGGGSPLHF.

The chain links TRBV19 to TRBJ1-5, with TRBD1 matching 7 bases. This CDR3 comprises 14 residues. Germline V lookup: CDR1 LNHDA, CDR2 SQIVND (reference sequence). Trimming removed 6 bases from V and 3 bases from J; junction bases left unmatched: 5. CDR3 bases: TGTGCCAGTAGCCCTACAGGGGTCAATCAGCCCCAGCATTTT. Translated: CASSPTGVNQPQHF.

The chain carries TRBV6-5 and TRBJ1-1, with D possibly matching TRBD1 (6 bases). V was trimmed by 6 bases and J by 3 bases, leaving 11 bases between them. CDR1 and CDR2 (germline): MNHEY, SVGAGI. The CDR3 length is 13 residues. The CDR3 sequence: CASRAGDHTEAFF. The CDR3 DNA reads TGTGCCAGCAGGGCAGGGGATCACACTGAAGCTTTCTTT.

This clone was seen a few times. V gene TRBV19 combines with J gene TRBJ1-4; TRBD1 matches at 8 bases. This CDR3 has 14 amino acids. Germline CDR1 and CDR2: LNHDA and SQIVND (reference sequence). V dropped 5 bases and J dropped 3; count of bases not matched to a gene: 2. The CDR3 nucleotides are TGTGCCAGTAGTGAGACAGGGGCTAATGAAAAACTGTTTTTT. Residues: CASSETGANEKLFF.

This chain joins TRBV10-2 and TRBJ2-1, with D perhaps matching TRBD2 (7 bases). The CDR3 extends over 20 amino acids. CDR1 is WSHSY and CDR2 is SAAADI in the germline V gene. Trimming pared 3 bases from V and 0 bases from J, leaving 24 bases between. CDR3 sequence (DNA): TGCGCCAGCAGTGACTATGGGGGGGCGAGGTGGAGGGGCTCCTACAATGAGCAGTTCTTC. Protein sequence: CASSDYGGARWRGSYNEQFF.

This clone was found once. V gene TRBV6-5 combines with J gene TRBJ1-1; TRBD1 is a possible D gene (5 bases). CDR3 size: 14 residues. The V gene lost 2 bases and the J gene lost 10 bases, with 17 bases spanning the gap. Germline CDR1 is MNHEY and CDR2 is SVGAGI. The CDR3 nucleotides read TGTGCCAGCAGTTACATTCAGGGTTCGGTTGGAGCTTTCTTT. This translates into CASSYIQGSVGAFF.

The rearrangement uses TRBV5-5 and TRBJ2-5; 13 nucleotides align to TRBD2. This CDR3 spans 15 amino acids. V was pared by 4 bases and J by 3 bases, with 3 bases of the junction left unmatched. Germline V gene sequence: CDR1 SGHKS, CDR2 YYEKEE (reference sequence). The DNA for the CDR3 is TGTGCCAGCAGCCGTGGACTAGCGGGGGAAGAGACCCAGTACTTC. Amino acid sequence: CASSRGLAGEETQYF.